These 7 T cell receptor beta chains were all obtained from the same sample, sequenced in a study of T-cell reconstitution after alpha-beta-depleted transplantation in children. Unique molecular identifiers were built into the TCRbeta library. A single record per CDR3 protein comes from TCRdb applying MiXCR to the PCR reads. Of 450,000 to 700,000 distinct CDR3 sequences in the sample, 25% to 30% were seen once. Sequences were derived from PBMCs, sampled before TCRalphabeta/CD19-depleted stem cell transplant. The receptors here all came from a boy less than two years old with Wiskott-Aldrich syndrome, due to receive a stem cell transplant.

This clonotype was counted only a few times. The V call is TRBV5-6, the J call TRBJ2-3; TRBD2 is a possible D gene (5 bases). V was clipped by 0 bases and J by 2 bases, with 10 bases between them. Germline lookup yields CDR1 SGHDT and CDR2 YYEEEE. This CDR3 region has 15 residues. The CDR3 sequence: CASSLARVYTDTQYF. DNA of the CDR3: TGTGCCAGCAGCTTGGCGAGGGTCTACACAGATACGCAGTATTTT.

This clonotype was seen more than once but under ten times. The CDR3: CSALTGRETQYF. Here the CDR3 DNA reads TGCAGTGCTCTGACGGGGAGGGAGACCCAGTACTTC. This chain connects TRBV20-1 to TRBJ2-5, with a weak D call TRBD2 (6 bases). Germline assignment: CDR1 DFQATT and CDR2 SNEGSKA (reference sequence). The CDR3 runs 12 residues. Trimming took off 5 bases at V and 5 bases at J, with 12 bases between the two ends.

The sample holds one count of this clonotype. Written as DNA, the CDR3 is TGTGCCAACCAGGGAGCTAACTATGGCTACACCTTC. Translating gives CANQGANYGYTF. The chain uses TRBV10-3 and TRBJ1-2, with D maybe TRBD1 (5 bases). The CDR3 runs 12 residues. V was clipped by 10 bases and J by 0 bases, with 9 bases between them. CDR1 ENHRY and CDR2 SYGVKD come from the germline V gene.

The rearrangement uses TRBV5-5 and TRBJ2-3; 9 nucleotides agree with TRBD1. With 4 bases clipped from V and 1 base from J, the junction kept 4 bases outside the gene matches. This CDR3 contains 15 residues. Germline CDR1 and CDR2: SGHKS and YYEKEE (reference sequence). CDR3: CASSQRDRGTDTQYF. CDR3 coding DNA: TGTGCCAGCAGCCAACGGGACAGGGGCACAGATACGCAGTATTTT.

This chain joins TRBV12-3 or TRBV12-4 and TRBJ2-7; D possibly matches TRBD1 or TRBD2 (5 bases each). The CDR3 has 13 amino acids. Trimming pared 3 bases from V and 6 bases from J, leaving 12 bases between. The CDR3 DNA sequence: TGTGCCAGCAGTTTTTTGCAGGGAGCCGAGCAGTACTTC. It encodes CASSFLQGAEQYF.

The sample holds a few counts of this clonotype. V gene TRBV7-2 combines with J gene TRBJ2-5; tentatively, D is TRBD1 (6 bases). The CDR3 loop spans 12 amino acids. V lost 5 bases, J lost 5 bases, and 9 bases lay in between. Germline CDR1 is SGHTA and CDR2 is FQGNSA. The CDR3 DNA sequence: TGTGCCAGCAGCCAGGGGTGGGAGACCCAGTACTTC. Encoded protein: CASSQGWETQYF.

Only a few counts were recorded for this clonotype. The rearrangement uses TRBV5-1 and TRBJ2-5; 9 bases agree with TRBD2. J lost 5 bases, V lost 6 bases, and 11 bases had no gene match. CDR3 size: 15 residues. Germline V gene sequence: CDR1 SGHRS, CDR2 YFSETQ. CDR3 amino acids: CASTYLAGVQETQYF. Written as DNA, the CDR3 is TGCGCCAGCACGTATTTAGCGGGAGTTCAGGAGACCCAGTACTTC.